This T cell receptor beta chain emerged from a study of vaccination effects on CD4 cells after COVID-19. After expansion with viral peptide pools in the ViraFEST assay, antigen-specific CD4+ T cells were sequenced. Scientists isolated CD4+ T cells after a roughly ten-day culture period ended. Vaccination of participants consisted of two doses of either the BNT162b2 or mRNA-1273 vaccine. Findings and caveats of the study: Only 1 of 255 vaccine-induced clones from healthy vaccinees cross-reacted with common cold coronaviruses.

In this sample, this clone turned up a few times. What it recognizes is unknown. Profiling relied on immunoSEQ multiplex PCR, and the TCRdb table lists in-frame clones only, not all of them. The profile shows about 14,000 clones, around 72% of them singletons. Material: CD4+ T cells from PBMCs cultured with SARS-CoV-2 spike peptides, obtained after COVID-19 vaccination. This clonotype was sampled from a human donor who received a COVID-19 vaccine.

The CDR3 nucleotides read TGTGCCAGCAGCTTAACAGGAGATAGCTCCTACAATGAGCAGTTCTTC. Translating it yields CASSLTGDSSYNEQFF. The rearrangement links TRBV11-3 to TRBJ2-1, with D tentatively TRBD1 (5 bases). This CDR3 spans 16 amino acids. The germline gives CDR1 SGHNT, CDR2 YENEEA. V was cut by 2 bases and J by 0 bases, with 11 bases left in between.